A single sample is the source of the 22 T cell receptor beta chains below, sequenced in a study of shared clonotypes between healthy human individuals. TCRdb's copy holds only in-frame clones and misses some; the assay was immunoSEQ multiplex PCR. The sample contains about 600,000 clones, almost 97% of which appear only once. Sequencing was performed on naive CD4+ T cells sorted from blood. As for subset: CD45RA+ positively selected. The receptor source for this set is a woman in her 30s in good health.

V is TRBV6-5 and J is TRBJ2-2; the D is unclear. The CDR3 covers 14 residues. V was shortened by 3 bases and J by 9 bases, with 14 bases between the two germline ends. Germline V gene lookup returns CDR1 MNHEY and CDR2 SVGAGI. The CDR3 DNA sequence: TGTGCCAGCAGTTATTCCAGCCCAAAAAGGGAGCTGTTTTTT. This codes for CASSYSSPKRELFF.

This chain links TRBV9 with TRBJ1-2, with D uncertain. This CDR3 region has 15 residues. Germline V lookup: CDR1 SGDLS, CDR2 YYNGEE. Trimming removed 0 bases from V and 2 bases from J, with 11 bases in between. In nucleotides, the CDR3 is TGTGCCAGCAGCGTAGATCTGAGGGAGAACTATGGCTACACCTTC. Its protein product is CASSVDLRENYGYTF.

The V call is TRBV27, the J call TRBJ2-1; 7 bases match TRBD2. CDR3 length: 15 residues. V gave up 2 bases and J gave up 9 bases; unmatched junction bases: 10. Germline CDR1 reads MNHEY; CDR2 reads SMNVEV (reference sequence). In DNA, the CDR3 is TGTGCCAGCAGTTTAGCGGGAGTCAGCCACACTGAGCAGTTCTTC. Protein: CASSLAGVSHTEQFF.

The chain couples TRBV5-1 to TRBJ2-1, with 8 positions matching TRBD2. The germline V gene has CDR1 SGHRS and CDR2 YFSETQ. The CDR3 has 17 amino acids. Trimming at V came to 0 bases and at J to 0 bases, leaving 5 bases not matched to a gene. The CDR3 sequence: CASSLAPTSGSYNEQFF. CDR3 nucleotides: TGCGCCAGCAGCTTGGCCCCCACTAGCGGCTCCTACAATGAGCAGTTCTTC.

The genes are TRBV5-4 and TRBJ2-5, with D uncertain. The ends were cut back, 3 bases at V and 7 bases at J, with 16 bases in the middle. The germline V gene has CDR1 SGHNT and CDR2 YYREEE (reference sequence). This CDR3 has 14 residues. In DNA, the CDR3 is TGTGCCAGCAGCTCGGACCCAGGAAAGAGGACCCAGTACTTC. This sequence encodes CASSSDPGKRTQYF.

The chain has TRBV6-6 and TRBJ2-7; no firm D call. Germline lookup yields CDR1 MNHNY and CDR2 SVGAGI (reference sequence). V was trimmed by 3 bases and J by 7 bases, leaving 7 bases between them. This CDR3 spans 11 amino acids. As DNA, the CDR3 is TGTGCCAGCAGTTATCTTCAAGAGCAGTACTTC. Translated: CASSYLQEQYF.

This clone was recorded once. The chain couples TRBV2 to TRBJ1-1; D is unclear. Germline V gene lookup returns CDR1 SNHLY and CDR2 FYNNEI. This CDR3 has 11 amino acids. The ends were cut back, 1 base at V and 7 bases at J, with 4 bases in the middle. CDR3: CASSEVREAFF. CDR3 nucleotide sequence: TGTGCCAGCAGTGAAGTACGTGAAGCTTTCTTT.

CDR3 protein: CASSLVGREAFF. The CDR3 region has the DNA TGCGCCAGCAGCTTGGTAGGACGTGAGGCTTTCTTT. The chain links TRBV5-1 to TRBJ1-1, with unresolved D. The CDR3 sequence is 12 residues long. The V gene lost 0 bases and the J gene lost 11 bases, with 11 bases spanning the gap. Germline CDR1 is SGHRS and CDR2 is YFSETQ. The whole variable domain, remainder taken from reference TRBV5-1 and TRBJ1-1, is KAGVTQTPRYLIKTRGQQVTLSCSPISGHRSVSWYQQTPGQGLQFLFEYFSETQRNKGNFPGRFSGRQFSNSRSEMNVSTLELGDSALYLCASSLVGREAFFGQGTRLTVV.

J is TRBJ2-1 and V is TRBV4-1, with TRBD2 matching 13 bases. CDR3 length: 15 residues. The J segment lost 8 bases and the V segment lost 4 bases, leaving 5 bases of the junction unmatched. Germline V gives CDR1 MGHRA, CDR2 YSYEKL. CDR3 bases: TGCGCCAGCAGCCGGACTAGCGGGAGTTTCGATGAGCAGTTCTTC. It encodes CASSRTSGSFDEQFF.

V and J are TRBV11-2 and TRBJ1-5; D gene uncertain. Germline assignment: CDR1 SGHAT and CDR2 FQNNGV. The CDR3 contains 13 residues. The V gene lost 3 bases and the J gene lost 5 bases, with 8 bases spanning the gap. CDR3 residues: CASSFQLHQPQHF. The CDR3 DNA reads TGTGCCAGCAGCTTTCAGTTGCATCAGCCCCAGCATTTT.

J is TRBJ2-3 and V is TRBV11-2; tentatively, D is TRBD1 or TRBD2 (5 bases each). CDR1 is SGHAT, CDR2 FQNNGV, per germline. V lost 1 base, J lost 3 bases, and 20 bases lay in between. CDR3 length: 18 residues. CDR3 protein: CASSLVSVGGWGTDTQYF. The CDR3 region has the DNA TGTGCCAGCAGCTTAGTGTCAGTAGGAGGTTGGGGGACAGATACGCAGTATTTT.

The rearrangement uses TRBV30 and TRBJ2-7; the D gene is possibly TRBD2 (7 bases). CDR1 GTSNPN and CDR2 SVGIG come from the germline V gene (reference sequence). The CDR3 sequence is 16 residues long. Trimming took 3 bases from V and 6 from J, leaving 24 bases between them. The CDR3: CAWRLGGAAISSEQYF. The CDR3 nucleotides are TGTGCCTGGAGGCTTGGGGGGGCGGCCATTTCTTCCGAGCAGTACTTC.

This chain joins TRBV28 and TRBJ2-6; TRBD1 matches 12 bases. The ends lost 4 bases at V and 4 bases at J; junction bases unmatched: 8. Germline V gene sequence: CDR1 MDHEN, CDR2 SYDVKM. The CDR3 extends over 18 amino acids. The CDR3, as DNA: TGTGCCAGCAGTTCCTGGGACAGGGGGCCTCAAGGGGCCAACGTCCTGACTTTC. Its translation is CASSSWDRGPQGANVLTF. Full variable domain (missing parts from reference TRBV28 and TRBJ2-6): DVKVTQSSRYLVKRTGEKVFLECVQDMDHENMFWYRQDPGLGLRLIYFSYDVKMKEKGDIPEGYSVSREKKERFSLILESASTNQTSMYLCASSSWDRGPQGANVLTFGAGSRLTVL.

A remark on this clone: The sample carries other DNA sequences with the same CDR3. The rearrangement joins TRBV5-1 to TRBJ2-5, with 8 bases identical to TRBD1. The V segment lost 4 bases and the J segment 2 bases; nucleotides outside the gene matches: 4. The V gene's germline CDR1 is SGHRS and CDR2 YFSETQ. This CDR3 is built from 14 residues. The CDR3: CASSQDRGQETQYF. The CDR3 DNA reads as TGCGCCAGCAGCCAAGACAGGGGACAAGAGACCCAGTACTTC.

The rearrangement uses TRBV19 and TRBJ1-5, with 8 bases that match TRBD1. V lost 6 bases to trimming and J lost 5 bases; unmatched junction nucleotides: 12. This CDR3 comprises 16 residues. Germline values: CDR1 LNHDA, CDR2 SQIVND (reference sequence). DNA of the CDR3: TGTGCCAGTAGCAACGGACAGGGAACAAGACATCAGCCCCAGCATTTT. Translating it yields CASSNGQGTRHQPQHF.

The chain couples TRBV5-1 to TRBJ1-2; D is unclear. Germline V CDR1 and CDR2: SGHRS, YFSETQ. This CDR3 contains 14 residues. V was pared by 2 bases and J by 6 bases, with 14 bases between. CDR3 nucleotide sequence: TGCGCCAGCAGCTTTGCTCGGGAATCGGATGGCTACACCTTC. Encoded protein: CASSFARESDGYTF.

The genes are TRBV27 and TRBJ1-5; D is undetermined. V lost 3 bases and J 0 bases, leaving 6 bases between the germline ends. Per germline, CDR1 MNHEY and CDR2 SMNVEV (reference sequence). The length of the CDR3 is 14 residues. CDR3 DNA: TGTGCCAGCAGTTTCAGCTATAGCAATCAGCCCCAGCATTTT. This encodes CASSFSYSNQPQHF.

The chain carries TRBV2 and TRBJ2-1, with a possible D match to TRBD2 (5 bases). The CDR3 loop spans 14 amino acids. Trimming took off 1 base at V and 8 bases at J, with 12 bases between the two ends. Germline CDR1 is SNHLY and CDR2 is FYNNEI. This CDR3 is CASSEDASSHEQFF. The CDR3, as DNA: TGTGCCAGCAGTGAAGATGCTAGCTCTCATGAGCAGTTCTTC.

The V call is TRBV19, the J call TRBJ1-2; 7 bases match TRBD1. After removal of 1 base from V and 4 bases from J, the junction contained 9 bases not matched to a gene. CDR3 length: 16 residues. The germline V gene encodes CDR1 LNHDA and CDR2 SQIVND (reference sequence). In DNA, the CDR3 is TGTGCCAGTAGTATAGGGCGGTGGCAGGGGGGCTATGGCTACACCTTC. This codes for CASSIGRWQGGYGYTF. The full variable domain, its missing parts supplied by reference TRBV19 and TRBJ1-2, is DGGITQSPKYLFRKEGQNVTLSCEQNLNHDAMYWYRQDPGQGLRLIYYSQIVNDFQKGDIAEGYSVSREKKESFPLTVTSAQKNPTAFYLCASSIGRWQGGYGYTFGSGTRLTVV.

This rearrangement joins TRBV30 to TRBJ1-4; no clear D gene. Germline CDR1 is GTSNPN and CDR2 is SVGIG (reference sequence). Trimming shortened V by 5 bases and J by 8 bases, and 12 bases separated the two germline ends. This CDR3 region has 12 residues. DNA for the CDR3: TGTGCCTGGGCTCTCGTGGGAGAAAAACTGTTTTTT. It encodes CAWALVGEKLFF.

The rearrangement links TRBV28 to TRBJ2-7, with 10 nucleotides matching TRBD2. The J segment lost 7 bases and the V segment lost 7 bases, leaving 16 bases of the junction unmatched. The length of the CDR3 is 16 residues. Germline loops: CDR1 MDHEN, CDR2 SYDVKM. Here the CDR3 DNA reads TGTGCCAGCATGAGGGTAGCGGGAGGCCCCTCCGGTGAGCAGTACTTC. Translation gives CASMRVAGGPSGEQYF.

The chain is built from TRBV29-1 and TRBJ2-5; TRBD2 agrees at 10 bases. Looked up from germline, CDR1 is SQVTM and CDR2 is ANQGSEA. There are 14 residues in the CDR3. V trimming: 6 bases; J trimming: 2 bases; junction bases outside the gene matches: 6. The CDR3 loop reads CSVRRAGGQETQYF. The DNA for the CDR3 is TGCAGCGTCCGTAGAGCGGGAGGGCAAGAGACCCAGTACTTC.